This T cell receptor beta chain was profiled in a study of blood T cell repertoires in COVID-19. At the level of the study: Samples came from the United States, Italy and Spain, spanning acute and convalescent COVID-19. PBMCs, B-cell-depleted T cells, or T cells provided the cDNA or gDNA that made up the material.

Data came from immunoSEQ multiplex PCR; TCRdb stores just in-frame clones and leaves some out. There are about 75,000 clones in the sample; approximately 80% occur only once, and about a fifth lies in the top ten. V lost 8 bases, J lost 5 bases, and 32 bases lay in between. Looked up from germline, CDR1 is PRHDT and CDR2 is FYEKMQ (reference sequence). This CDR3 is 19 amino acids long. This clone was detected only once. The specimen sequenced was peripheral blood. This chain uses TRBV13 with TRBJ2-3; D may correspond to TRBD1 or TRBD2 (10 bases each). This sequence was found in a woman aged 45 to 65 with acute or convalescent COVID-19. The CDR3 sequence: CASHLGWGQGLAGEDTQYF. The CDR3 region has the DNA TGTGCCAGCCATCTAGGGTGGGGACAGGGGCTAGCGGGAGAAGATACGCAGTATTTT.